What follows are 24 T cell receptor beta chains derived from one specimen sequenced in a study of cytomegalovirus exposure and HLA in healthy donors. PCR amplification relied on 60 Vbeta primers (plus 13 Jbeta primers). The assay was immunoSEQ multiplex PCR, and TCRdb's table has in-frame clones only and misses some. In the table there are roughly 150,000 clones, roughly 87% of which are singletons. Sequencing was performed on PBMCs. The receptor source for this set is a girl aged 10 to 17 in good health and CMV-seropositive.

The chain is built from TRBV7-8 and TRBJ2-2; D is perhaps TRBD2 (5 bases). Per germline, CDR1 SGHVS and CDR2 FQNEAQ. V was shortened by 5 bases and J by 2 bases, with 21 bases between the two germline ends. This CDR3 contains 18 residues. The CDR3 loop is CASSVAGRSTLNTGELFF. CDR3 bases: TGTGCCAGCAGCGTTGCGGGCAGGAGTACCCTTAACACCGGGGAGCTGTTTTTT.

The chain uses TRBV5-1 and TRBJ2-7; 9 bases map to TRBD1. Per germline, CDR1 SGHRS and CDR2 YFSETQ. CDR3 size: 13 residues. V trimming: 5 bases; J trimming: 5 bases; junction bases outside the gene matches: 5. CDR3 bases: TGCGCCAGCAGGGCGGGACAGGGAAACGAGCAGTACTTC. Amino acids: CASRAGQGNEQYF.

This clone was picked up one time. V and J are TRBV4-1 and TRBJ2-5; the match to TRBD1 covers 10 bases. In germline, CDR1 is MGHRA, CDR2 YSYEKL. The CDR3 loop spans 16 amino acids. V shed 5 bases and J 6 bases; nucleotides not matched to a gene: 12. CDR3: CASSSSGTGERKTQYF. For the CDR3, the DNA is TGCGCCAGCAGCTCTTCCGGGACAGGGGAAAGGAAGACCCAGTACTTC.

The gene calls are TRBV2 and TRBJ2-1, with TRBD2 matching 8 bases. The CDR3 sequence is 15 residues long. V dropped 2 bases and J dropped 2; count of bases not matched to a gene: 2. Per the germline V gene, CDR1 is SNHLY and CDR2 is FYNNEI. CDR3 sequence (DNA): TGTGCCAGCAGTGAACGGGGGGGACCCTACAATGAGCAGTTCTTC. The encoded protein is CASSERGGPYNEQFF.

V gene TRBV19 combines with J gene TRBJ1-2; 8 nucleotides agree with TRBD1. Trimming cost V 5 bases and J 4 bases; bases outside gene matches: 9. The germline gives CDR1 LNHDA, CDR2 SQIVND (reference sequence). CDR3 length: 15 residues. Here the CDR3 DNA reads TGTGCCAGTAGTGTATACGGACAGGGTCTCTATGGCTACACCTTC. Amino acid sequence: CASSVYGQGLYGYTF.

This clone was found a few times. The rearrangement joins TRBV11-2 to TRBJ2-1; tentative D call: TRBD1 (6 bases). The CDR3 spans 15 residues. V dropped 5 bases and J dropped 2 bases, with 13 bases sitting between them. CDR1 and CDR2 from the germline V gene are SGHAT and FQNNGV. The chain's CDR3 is CASSPGTITYNEQFF. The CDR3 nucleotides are TGTGCCAGCAGCCCGGGGACAATCACCTACAATGAGCAGTTCTTC. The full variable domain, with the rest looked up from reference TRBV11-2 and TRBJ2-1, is EAGVAQSPRYKIIEKRQSVAFWCNPISGHATLYWYQQILGQGPKLLIQFQNNGVVDDSQLPKDRFSAERLKGVDSTLKIQPAKLEDSAVYLCASSPGTITYNEQFFGPGTRLTVL.

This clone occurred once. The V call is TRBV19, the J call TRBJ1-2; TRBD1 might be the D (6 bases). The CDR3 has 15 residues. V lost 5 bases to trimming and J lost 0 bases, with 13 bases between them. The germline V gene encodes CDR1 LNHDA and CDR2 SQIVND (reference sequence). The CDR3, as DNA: TGTGCCAGTAGTGCTTGGACAGACCCTAACTATGGCTACACCTTC. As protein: CASSAWTDPNYGYTF.

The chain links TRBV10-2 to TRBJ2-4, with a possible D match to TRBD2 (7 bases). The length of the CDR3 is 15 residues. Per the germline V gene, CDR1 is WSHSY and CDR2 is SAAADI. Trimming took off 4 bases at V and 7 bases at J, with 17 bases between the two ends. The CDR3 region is CASSGGGAGSNIQYF. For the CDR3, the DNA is TGCGCCAGCAGTGGGGGGGGCGCAGGGAGCAACATTCAGTACTTC.

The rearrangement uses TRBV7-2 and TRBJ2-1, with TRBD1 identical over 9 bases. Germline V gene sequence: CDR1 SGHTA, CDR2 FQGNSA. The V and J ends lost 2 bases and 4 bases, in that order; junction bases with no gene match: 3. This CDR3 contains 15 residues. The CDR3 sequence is CASSLRTGAYNEQFF. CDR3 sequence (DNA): TGTGCCAGCAGCTTACGGACAGGGGCATACAATGAGCAGTTCTTC.

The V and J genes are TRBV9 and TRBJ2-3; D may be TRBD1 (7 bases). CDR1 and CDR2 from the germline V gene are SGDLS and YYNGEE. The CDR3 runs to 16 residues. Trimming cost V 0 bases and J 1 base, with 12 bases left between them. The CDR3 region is CASSVVGGTGTDTQYF. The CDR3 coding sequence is TGTGCCAGCAGCGTAGTTGGGGGGACAGGCACAGATACGCAGTATTTT.

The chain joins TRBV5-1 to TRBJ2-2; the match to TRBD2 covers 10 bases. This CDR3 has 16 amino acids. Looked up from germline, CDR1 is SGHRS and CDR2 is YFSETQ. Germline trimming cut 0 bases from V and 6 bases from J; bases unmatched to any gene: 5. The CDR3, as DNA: TGCGCCAGCAGCTTGGCGTCAGCGGGGGGGCCCGGGGAGCTGTTTTTT. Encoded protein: CASSLASAGGPGELFF.

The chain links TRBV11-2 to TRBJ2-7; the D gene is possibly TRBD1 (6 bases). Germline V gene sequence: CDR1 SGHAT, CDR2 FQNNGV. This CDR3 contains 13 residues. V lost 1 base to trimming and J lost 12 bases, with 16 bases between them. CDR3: CASSLARTVGPYF. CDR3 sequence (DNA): TGTGCCAGCAGCTTAGCTCGGACAGTTGGCCCGTACTTC.

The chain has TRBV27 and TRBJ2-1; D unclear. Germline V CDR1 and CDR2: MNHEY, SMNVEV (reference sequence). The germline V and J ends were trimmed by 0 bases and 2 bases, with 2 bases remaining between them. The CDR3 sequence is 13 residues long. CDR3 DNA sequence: TGTGCCAGCAGTTTATCCGCCTACAATGAGCAGTTCTTC. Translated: CASSLSAYNEQFF.

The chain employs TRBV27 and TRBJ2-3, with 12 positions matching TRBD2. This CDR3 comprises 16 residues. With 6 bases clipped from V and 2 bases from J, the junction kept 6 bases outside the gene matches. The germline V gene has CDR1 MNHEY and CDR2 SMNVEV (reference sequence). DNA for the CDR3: TGTGCCAGCAGCGTGACTAGCGGGAGTCCCACAGATACGCAGTATTTT. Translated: CASSVTSGSPTDTQYF.

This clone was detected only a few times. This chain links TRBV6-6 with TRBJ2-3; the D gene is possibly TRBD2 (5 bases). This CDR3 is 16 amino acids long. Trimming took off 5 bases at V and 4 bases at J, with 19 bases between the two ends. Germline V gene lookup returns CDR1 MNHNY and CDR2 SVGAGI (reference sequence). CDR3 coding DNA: TGTGCCAGCAGTCCTGTGAATCTCGGACTCTCAGATACGCAGTATTTT. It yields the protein CASSPVNLGLSDTQYF.

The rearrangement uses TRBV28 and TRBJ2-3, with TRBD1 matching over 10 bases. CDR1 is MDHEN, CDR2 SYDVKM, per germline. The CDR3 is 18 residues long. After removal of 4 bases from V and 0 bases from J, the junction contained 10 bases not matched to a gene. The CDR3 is CASSSRGSDRGSTDTQYF. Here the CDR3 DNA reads TGTGCCAGCAGTTCTAGGGGGTCGGACAGGGGGAGCACAGATACGCAGTATTTT.

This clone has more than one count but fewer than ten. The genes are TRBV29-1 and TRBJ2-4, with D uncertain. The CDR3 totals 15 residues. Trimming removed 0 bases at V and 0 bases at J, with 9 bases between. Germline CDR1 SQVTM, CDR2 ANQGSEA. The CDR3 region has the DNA TGCAGCGTTGAAGAATCCACATCAGCCAAAAACATTCAGTACTTC. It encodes CSVEESTSAKNIQYF. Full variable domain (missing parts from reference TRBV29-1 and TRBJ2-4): SAVISQKPSRDICQRGTSLTIQCQVDSQVTMMFWYRQQPGQSLTLIATANQGSEATYESGFVIDKFPISRPNLTFSTLTVSNMSPEDSSIYLCSVEESTSAKNIQYFGAGTRLSVL.

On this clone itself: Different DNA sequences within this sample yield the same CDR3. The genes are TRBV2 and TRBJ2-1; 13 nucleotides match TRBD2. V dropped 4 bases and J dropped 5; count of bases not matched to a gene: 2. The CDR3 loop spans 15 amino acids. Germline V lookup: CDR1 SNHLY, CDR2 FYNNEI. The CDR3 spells CASSGTSGRNNEQFF. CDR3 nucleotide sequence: TGTGCCAGCAGTGGGACTAGCGGGAGAAACAATGAGCAGTTCTTC.

CDR3 sequence reads: CASSIDSSAGQGEQYF. The CDR3 nucleotides read TGTGCCAGTAGTATAGATAGTTCAGCGGGACAGGGCGAGCAGTACTTC. This chain joins TRBV19 and TRBJ2-7; 9 positions match TRBD1. Germline CDR1 LNHDA, CDR2 SQIVND (reference sequence). Germline trimming cut 0 bases from V and 6 bases from J; bases unmatched to any gene: 9. The CDR3 sequence is 16 residues long.

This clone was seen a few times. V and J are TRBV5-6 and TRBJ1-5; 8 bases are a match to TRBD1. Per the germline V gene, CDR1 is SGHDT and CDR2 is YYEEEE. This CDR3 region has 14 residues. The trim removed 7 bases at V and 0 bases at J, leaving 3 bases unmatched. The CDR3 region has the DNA TGTGCCAGCGGACAGGGAAATAGCAATCAGCCCCAGCATTTT. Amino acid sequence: CASGQGNSNQPQHF.

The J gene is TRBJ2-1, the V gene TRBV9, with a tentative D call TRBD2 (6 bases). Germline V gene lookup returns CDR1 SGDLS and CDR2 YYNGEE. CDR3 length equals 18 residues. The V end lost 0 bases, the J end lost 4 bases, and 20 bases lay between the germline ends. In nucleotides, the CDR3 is TGTGCCAGCAGCGTAGGGCCCGACCTGGGGCGGGGATACAATGAGCAGTTCTTC. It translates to CASSVGPDLGRGYNEQFF.

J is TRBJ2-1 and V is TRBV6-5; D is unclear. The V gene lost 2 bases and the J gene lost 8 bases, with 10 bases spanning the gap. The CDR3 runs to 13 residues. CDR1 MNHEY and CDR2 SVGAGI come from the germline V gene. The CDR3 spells CASSYAVGHEQFF. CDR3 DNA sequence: TGTGCCAGCAGTTACGCCGTCGGTCATGAGCAGTTCTTC.

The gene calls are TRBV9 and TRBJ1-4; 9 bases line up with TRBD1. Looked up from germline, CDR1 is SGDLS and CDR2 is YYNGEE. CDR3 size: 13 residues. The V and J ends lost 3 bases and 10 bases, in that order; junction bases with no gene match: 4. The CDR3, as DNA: TGTGCCAGCAGCGAGGGGGGACAGGGAAAACTGTTTTTT. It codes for CASSEGGQGKLFF.

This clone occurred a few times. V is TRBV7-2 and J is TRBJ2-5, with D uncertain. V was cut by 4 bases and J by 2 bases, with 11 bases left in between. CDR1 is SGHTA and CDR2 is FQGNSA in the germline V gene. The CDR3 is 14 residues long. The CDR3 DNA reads TGTGCCAGCAGCTCCCTCTTGCGGCAAGAGACCCAGTACTTC. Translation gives CASSSLLRQETQYF. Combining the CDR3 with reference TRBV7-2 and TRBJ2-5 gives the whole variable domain GAGVSQSPSNKVTEKGKDVELRCDPISGHTALYWYRQSLGQGLEFLIYFQGNSAPDKSGLPSDRFSAERTGGSVSTLTIQRTQQEDSAVYLCASSSLLRQETQYFGPGTRLLVL.